The present T cell receptor (beta chain) was sequenced within a study of beta chain features in type 1 diabetes. Across the study: Patient and healthy donor groups were alike in age, gender and cell yields.

The CDR3 length is 15 residues. The V gene's germline CDR1 is MNHEY and CDR2 SVGAGI. V shed 6 bases and J 2 bases; nucleotides not matched to a gene: 7. Since all of the isolated RNA was reverse transcribed, expressed TCRB transcripts were what got sequenced. Produced via immunoSEQ multiplex PCR; TCRdb's table is partial and in-frame only. This sample has about 170,000 clones, with approximately 7.8% found just once. Cells sorted by CD45RO/CCR7/CD25/CD127/CD95/CD27 comprised CD4+ naive, central memory, regulatory and stem cell-like memory cells. Each of the sorted populations had a purity greater than 95%. Regarding the study as a whole: Short templates might get an advantage during PCR, and this would be equal in patients and controls. TCRB CDR3s from Type 1 diabetes patients were moderately but significantly shorter in all four CD4+ subsets.

With regard to this clone: Its antigen is as yet unknown.

Sequenced sample: central memory CD4+ T cells from blood. This clonotype was sampled from a woman aged 40 to 50 with type 1 diabetes. The rearrangement links TRBV6-5 to TRBJ2-7; 10 bases align to TRBD2. The CDR3: CASRDTSGEAYEQYF. CDR3 nucleotide sequence: TGTGCCAGCAGGGACACTAGCGGGGAAGCCTACGAGCAGTACTTC.